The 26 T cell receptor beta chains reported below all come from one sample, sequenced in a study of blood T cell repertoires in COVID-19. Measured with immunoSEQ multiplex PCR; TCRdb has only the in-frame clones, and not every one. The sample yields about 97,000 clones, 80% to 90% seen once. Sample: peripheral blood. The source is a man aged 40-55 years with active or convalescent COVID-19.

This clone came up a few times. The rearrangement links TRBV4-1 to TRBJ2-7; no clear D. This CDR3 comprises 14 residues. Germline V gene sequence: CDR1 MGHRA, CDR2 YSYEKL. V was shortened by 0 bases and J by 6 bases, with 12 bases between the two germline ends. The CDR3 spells CASSQDSLRLEQYF. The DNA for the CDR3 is TGCGCCAGCAGCCAAGATAGTTTAAGACTCGAGCAGTACTTC.

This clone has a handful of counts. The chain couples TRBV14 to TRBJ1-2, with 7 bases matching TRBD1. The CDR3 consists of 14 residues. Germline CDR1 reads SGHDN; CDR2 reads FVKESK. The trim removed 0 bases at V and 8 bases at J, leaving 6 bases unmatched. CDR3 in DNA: TGTGCCAGCAGCCAAGAAAATAGAGGGGGCGGCTACACCTTC. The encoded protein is CASSQENRGGGYTF.

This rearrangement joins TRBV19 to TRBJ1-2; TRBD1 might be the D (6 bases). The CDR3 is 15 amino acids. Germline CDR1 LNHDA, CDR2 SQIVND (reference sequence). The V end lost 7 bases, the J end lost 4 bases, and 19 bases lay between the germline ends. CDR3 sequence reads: CASKTGGGQIYGYTF. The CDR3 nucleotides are TGTGCCAGTAAGACGGGAGGGGGGCAGATCTATGGCTACACCTTC.

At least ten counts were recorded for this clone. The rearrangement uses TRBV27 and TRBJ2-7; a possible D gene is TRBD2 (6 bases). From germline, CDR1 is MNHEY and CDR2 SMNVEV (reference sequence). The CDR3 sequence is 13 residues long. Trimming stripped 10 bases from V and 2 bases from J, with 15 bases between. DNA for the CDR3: TGTGCCACCCGCCCCGGGGGTCCCTACGAGCAGTACTTC. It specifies CATRPGGPYEQYF.

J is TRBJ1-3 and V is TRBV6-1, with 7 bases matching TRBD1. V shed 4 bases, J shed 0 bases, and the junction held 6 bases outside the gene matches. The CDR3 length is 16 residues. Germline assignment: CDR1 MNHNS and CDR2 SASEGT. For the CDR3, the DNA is TGTGCCAGCAGTGCACAGGGGCTGAGCTCTGGAAACACCATATATTTT. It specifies CASSAQGLSSGNTIYF.

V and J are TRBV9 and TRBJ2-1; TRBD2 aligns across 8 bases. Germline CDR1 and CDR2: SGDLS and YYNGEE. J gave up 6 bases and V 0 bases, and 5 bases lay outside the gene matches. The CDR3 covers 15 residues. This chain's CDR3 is CASSVGAGGFNEQFF. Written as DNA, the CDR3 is TGTGCCAGCAGCGTAGGTGCGGGGGGTTTCAATGAGCAGTTCTTC.

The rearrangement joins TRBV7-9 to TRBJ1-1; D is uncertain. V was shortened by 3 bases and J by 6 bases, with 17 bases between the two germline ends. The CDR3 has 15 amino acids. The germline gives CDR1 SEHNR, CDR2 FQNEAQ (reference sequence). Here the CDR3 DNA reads TGTGCCAGCAGCTTCAATAACAGCCTCGGCGCTGAAGCTTTCTTT. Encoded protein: CASSFNNSLGAEAFF.

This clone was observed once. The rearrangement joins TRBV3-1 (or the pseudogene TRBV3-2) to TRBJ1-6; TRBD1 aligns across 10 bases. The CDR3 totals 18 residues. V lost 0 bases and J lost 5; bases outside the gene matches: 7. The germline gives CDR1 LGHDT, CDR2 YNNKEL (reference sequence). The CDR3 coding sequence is TGTGCCAGCAGCCAAGAGCGGGGACAGGGGAAAAATAATTCACCCCTCCACTTT. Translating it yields CASSQERGQGKNNSPLHF.

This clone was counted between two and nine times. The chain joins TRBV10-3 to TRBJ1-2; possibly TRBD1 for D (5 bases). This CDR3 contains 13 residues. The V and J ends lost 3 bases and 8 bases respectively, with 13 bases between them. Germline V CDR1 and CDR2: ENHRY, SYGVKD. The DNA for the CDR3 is TGTGCCATCAGTGACAGGGAACTCAAAGGCTACACCTTC. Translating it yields CAISDRELKGYTF.

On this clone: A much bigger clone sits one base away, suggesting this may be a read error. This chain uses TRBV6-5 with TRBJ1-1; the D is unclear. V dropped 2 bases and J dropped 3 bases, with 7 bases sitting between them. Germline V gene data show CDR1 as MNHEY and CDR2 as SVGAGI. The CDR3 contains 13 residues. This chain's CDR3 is CASSYGQDTEAFF. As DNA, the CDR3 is TGTGCCAGCAGTTACGGGCAGGACACTGAAGCTTTCTTT.

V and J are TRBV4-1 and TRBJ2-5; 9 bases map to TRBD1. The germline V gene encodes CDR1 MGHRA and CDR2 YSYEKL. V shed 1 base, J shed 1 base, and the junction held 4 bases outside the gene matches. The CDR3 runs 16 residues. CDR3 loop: CASSQGGGQGQETQYF. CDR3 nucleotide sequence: TGCGCCAGCAGCCAAGGCGGGGGACAGGGCCAAGAGACCCAGTACTTC.

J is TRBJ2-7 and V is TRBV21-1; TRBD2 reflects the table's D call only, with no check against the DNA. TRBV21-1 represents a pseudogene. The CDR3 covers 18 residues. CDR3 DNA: TGTGCCAGCAGCACTGCGATCGGGGTGGTCCTAGACTCCTACGAGCAGTACTTC. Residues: CASSTAIGVVLDSYEQYF.

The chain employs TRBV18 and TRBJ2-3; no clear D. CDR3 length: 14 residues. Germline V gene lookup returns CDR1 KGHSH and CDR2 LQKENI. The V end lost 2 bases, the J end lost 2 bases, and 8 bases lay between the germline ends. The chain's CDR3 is CASSPALATDTQYF. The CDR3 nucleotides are TGTGCCAGCTCACCAGCCCTGGCCACAGATACGCAGTATTTT.

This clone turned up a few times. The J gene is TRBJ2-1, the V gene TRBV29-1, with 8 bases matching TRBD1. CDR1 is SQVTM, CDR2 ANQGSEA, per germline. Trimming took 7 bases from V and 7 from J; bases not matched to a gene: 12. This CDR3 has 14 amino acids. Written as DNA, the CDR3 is TGCAGCGGGGTAGACAGGGGCCCCTGGAATGAGCAGTTCTTC. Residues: CSGVDRGPWNEQFF.

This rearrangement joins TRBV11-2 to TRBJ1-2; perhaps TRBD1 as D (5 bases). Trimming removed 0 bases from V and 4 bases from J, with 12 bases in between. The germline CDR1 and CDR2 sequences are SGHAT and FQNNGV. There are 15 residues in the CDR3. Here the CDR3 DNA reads TGTGCCAGCAGCTTAGATGGCCGGGGGAGCTATGGCTACACCTTC. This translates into CASSLDGRGSYGYTF.

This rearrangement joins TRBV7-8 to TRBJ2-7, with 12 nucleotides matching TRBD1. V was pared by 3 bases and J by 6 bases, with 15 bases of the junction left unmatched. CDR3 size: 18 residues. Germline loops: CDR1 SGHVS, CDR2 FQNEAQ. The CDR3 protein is CASSLGTGGPGAMIEQYF. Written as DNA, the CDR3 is TGTGCCAGCAGCTTGGGGACAGGGGGCCCCGGGGCAATGATCGAGCAGTACTTC.

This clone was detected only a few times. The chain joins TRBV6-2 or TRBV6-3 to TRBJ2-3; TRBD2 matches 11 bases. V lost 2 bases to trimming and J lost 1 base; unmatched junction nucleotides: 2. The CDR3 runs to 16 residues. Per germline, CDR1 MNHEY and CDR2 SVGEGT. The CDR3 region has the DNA TGTGCCAGCAGTTACCAGACTAGCGGGGGCACAGATACGCAGTATTTT. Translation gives CASSYQTSGGTDTQYF.

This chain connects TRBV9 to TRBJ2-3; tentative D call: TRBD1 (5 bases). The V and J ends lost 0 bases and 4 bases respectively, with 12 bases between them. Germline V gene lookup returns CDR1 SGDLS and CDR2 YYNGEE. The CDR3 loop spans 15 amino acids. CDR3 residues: CASSVDEQGADTQYF. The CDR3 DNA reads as TGTGCCAGCAGCGTAGATGAGCAGGGTGCAGATACGCAGTATTTT.

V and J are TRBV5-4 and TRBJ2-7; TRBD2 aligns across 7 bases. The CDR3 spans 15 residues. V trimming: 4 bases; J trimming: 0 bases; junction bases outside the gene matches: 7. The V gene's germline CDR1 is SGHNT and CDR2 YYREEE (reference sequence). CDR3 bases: TGTGCCAGCAGCCTTAGCAGCGGGGCCTCCTACGAGCAGTACTTC. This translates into CASSLSSGASYEQYF.

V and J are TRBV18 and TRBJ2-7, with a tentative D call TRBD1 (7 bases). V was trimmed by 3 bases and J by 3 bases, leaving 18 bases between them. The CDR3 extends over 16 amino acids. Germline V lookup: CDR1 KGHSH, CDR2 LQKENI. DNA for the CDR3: TGTGCCAGCTCACCCAAAGGAGGGCAGGGGGACTACGAGCAGTACTTC. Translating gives CASSPKGGQGDYEQYF.

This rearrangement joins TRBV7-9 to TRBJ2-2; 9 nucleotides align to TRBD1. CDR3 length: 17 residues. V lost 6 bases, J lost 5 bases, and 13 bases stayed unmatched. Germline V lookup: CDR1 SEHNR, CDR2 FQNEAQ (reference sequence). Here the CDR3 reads CASSFSTGGARTGELFF. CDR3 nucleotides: TGTGCCAGCAGTTTTTCCACAGGGGGCGCGCGGACCGGGGAGCTGTTTTTT. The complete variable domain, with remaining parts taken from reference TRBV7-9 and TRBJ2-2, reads DTGVSQNPRHKITKRGQNVTFRCDPISEHNRLYWYRQTLGQGPEFLTYFQNEAQLEKSRLLSDRFSAERPKGSFSTLEIQRTEQGDSAMYLCASSFSTGGARTGELFFGEGSRLTVL.

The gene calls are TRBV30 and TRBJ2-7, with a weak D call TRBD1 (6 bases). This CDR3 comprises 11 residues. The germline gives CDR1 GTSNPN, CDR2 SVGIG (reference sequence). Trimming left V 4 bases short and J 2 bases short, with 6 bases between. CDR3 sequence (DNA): TGTGCCTGGACAGGGGCCTACGAGCAGTACTTC. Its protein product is CAWTGAYEQYF.

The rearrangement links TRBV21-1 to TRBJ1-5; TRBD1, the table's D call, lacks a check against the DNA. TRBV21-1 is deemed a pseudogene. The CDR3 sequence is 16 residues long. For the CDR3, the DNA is TGTGCCAGCAGCAGAGGGACAGGGGCCAAAGTTGGGCCCCAGCATTTT. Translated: CASSRGTGAKVGPQHF.

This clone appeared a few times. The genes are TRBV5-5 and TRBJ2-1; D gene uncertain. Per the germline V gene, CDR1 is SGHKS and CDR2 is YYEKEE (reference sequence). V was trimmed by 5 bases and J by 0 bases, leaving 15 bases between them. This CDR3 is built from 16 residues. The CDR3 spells CASRPATQSSYNEQFF. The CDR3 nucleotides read TGTGCCAGCAGACCCGCGACTCAAAGCTCCTACAATGAGCAGTTCTTC.

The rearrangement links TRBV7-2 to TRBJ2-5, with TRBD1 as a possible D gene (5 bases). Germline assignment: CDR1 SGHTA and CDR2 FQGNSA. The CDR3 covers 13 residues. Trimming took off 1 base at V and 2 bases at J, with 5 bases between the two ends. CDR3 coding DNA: TGTGCCAGCAGCTTAGGACAGCAAGAGACCCAGTACTTC. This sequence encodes CASSLGQQETQYF.

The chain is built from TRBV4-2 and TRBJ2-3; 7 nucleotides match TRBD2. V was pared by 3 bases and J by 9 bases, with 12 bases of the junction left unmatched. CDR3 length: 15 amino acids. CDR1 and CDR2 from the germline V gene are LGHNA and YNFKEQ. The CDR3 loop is CASSQEAGPQATQYF. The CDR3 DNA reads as TGTGCCAGCAGCCAGGAAGCGGGGCCCCAGGCGACGCAGTATTTT.